Shown below are 7 T cell receptor beta chains from a single sample sequenced in a study of type 1 and type 2 diabetes patients. Amplification started from genomic DNA. A primer set of 30 forward and 13 reverse primers amplified the CDR3. TCRdb itself ran the multiplex PCR reads through MiXCR, one entry per CDR3 protein. The table has under 300,000 distinct CDR3 sequences, 40% to 50% seen once. The sample consisted of peripheral blood mononuclear cells (PBMCs). Receptors originate from a young man with type 2 diabetes.

In regard to this clonotype: One end of the junction does not line up with germline, which may come from a read error. This chain uses TRBV4-1 with TRBJ1-1, with D hard to call. Germline V gene sequence: CDR1 MGHRA, CDR2 YSYEKL. The CDR3 contains 15 residues. The CDR3 loop reads CANSQVLQGNTEAFF. Written as DNA, the CDR3 is TGCGCCAACAGCCAAGTCCTACAAGGGAACACTGAAGCTTTCTTT.

Comment on this clonotype: It may be a read error: a sequence one base away is much more abundant. The CDR3 here is CASSLWEGSYEQYF. The CDR3 nucleotides read TGTGCCAGCAGCTTATGGGAGGGCTCCTACGAGCAGTACTTC. The chain employs TRBV7-2 and TRBJ2-7; 7 positions agree with TRBD2. Per germline, CDR1 SGHTA and CDR2 FQGNSA. The CDR3 length is 14 residues. Trimming removed 2 bases from V and 0 bases from J; junction bases left unmatched: 1.

This clonotype showed up just a few times. The rearrangement joins TRBV10-3 to TRBJ2-5; TRBD1 might be the D (5 bases). V was shortened by 5 bases and J by 2 bases, with 6 bases between the two germline ends. The CDR3 contains 12 residues. Germline V gives CDR1 ENHRY, CDR2 SYGVKD. CDR3 in amino acids: CAISTGQETQYF. The CDR3 bases are TGTGCCATCAGTACAGGACAAGAGACCCAGTACTTC.

This clonotype occurred a few times. The chain employs TRBV11-3 and TRBJ2-1, with a weak D call TRBD1 (6 bases). CDR1 is SGHNT and CDR2 is YENEEA in the germline V gene. Trimming removed 5 bases from V and 8 bases from J, with 22 bases in between. CDR3 length: 16 residues. The CDR3 here is CASSRPGTNRVDEQFF. In DNA, the CDR3 is TGTGCCAGCAGCAGACCCGGGACAAATAGGGTGGATGAGCAGTTCTTC.

In regard to this clonotype: A read error is possible here, since a much larger clone lies one base away. The chain employs TRBV10-2 and TRBJ2-7; a possible D gene is TRBD2 (7 bases). The ends were cut back, 0 bases at V and 5 bases at J, with 14 bases in the middle. This CDR3 is 15 amino acids long. Germline CDR1 and CDR2: WSHSY and SAAADI. The CDR3 region has the DNA TGCGCCAGCAGTGAGTCGGAGGGGGGGAGAAACGAGCAGTACTTC. This translates into CASSESEGGRNEQYF.

The chain has TRBV25-1 and TRBJ2-1; the match to TRBD2 covers 13 bases. V lost 6 bases, J lost 4 bases, and 3 bases stayed unmatched. This CDR3 is 15 amino acids long. Germline V gives CDR1 MGHDK, CDR2 SYGVNS. In DNA form, the CDR3 reads TGTGCCAGCAGGGGGACTAGCGGGGATTACAATGAGCAGTTCTTC. Encoded protein: CASRGTSGDYNEQFF.

This rearrangement joins TRBV30 to TRBJ2-2; D gene unclear. Trimming pared 4 bases from V and 4 bases from J, leaving 13 bases between. CDR1 GTSNPN and CDR2 SVGIG come from the germline V gene (reference sequence). This CDR3 is 14 amino acids long. The CDR3, as DNA: TGTGCCTGGAATCAAGTGGCTACCACCGGGGAGCTGTTTTTT. Translated, it gives CAWNQVATTGELFF.